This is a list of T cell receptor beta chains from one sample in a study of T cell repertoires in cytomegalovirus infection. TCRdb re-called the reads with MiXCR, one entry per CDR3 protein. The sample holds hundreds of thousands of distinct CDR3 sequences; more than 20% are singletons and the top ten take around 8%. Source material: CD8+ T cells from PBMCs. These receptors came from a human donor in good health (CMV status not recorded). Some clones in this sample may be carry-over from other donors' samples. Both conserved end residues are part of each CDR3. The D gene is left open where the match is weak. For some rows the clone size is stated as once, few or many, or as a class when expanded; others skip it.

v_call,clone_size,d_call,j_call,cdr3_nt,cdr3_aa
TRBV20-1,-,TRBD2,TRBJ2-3,TGCAGTGCTAGGACTAGCGGGAGCACAGATACGCAGTATTTT,CSARTSGSTDTQYF
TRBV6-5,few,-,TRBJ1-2,TGTGCCAGCAGTCGAACGGACATACTATTTAACTATGGCTACACCTTC,CASSRTDILFNYGYTF
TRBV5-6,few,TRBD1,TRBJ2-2,TGTGCCAGCAGCGGGGACCGGGACAGGAACACCGGGGAGCTGTTTTTT,CASSGDRDRNTGELFF
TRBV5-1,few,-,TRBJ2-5,TGCGCCACTCAAGGGGACTTGGGGACCCAGTACTTC,CATQGDLGTQYF
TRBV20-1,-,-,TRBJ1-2,TGCAGTGCTAGACCCACCGGGGGGGATGGCTACACCTTC,CSARPTGGDGYTF
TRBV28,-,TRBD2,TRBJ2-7,TGTGCCAGCAGTTTGACTAGCGGGGGGAACGAGCAGTACTTC,CASSLTSGGNEQYF
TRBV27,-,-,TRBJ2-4,TGTGCCAGCAGTCGGGGCCCAAACATTCAGTACTTC,CASSRGPNIQYF
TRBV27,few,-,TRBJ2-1,TGTGCCAGCAGTTTACTACGGGGTGGAAATGAGCAGTTCTTC,CASSLLRGGNEQFF
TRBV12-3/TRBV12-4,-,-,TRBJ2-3,TGTGCCAGCAGTCTCTCAGAGGGGGACACAGATACGCAGTATTTT,CASSLSEGDTDTQYF
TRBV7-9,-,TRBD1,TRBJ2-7,TGTGCCAGCACCACAGGGGTGGGGACCTACGAGCAGTACTTC,CASTTGVGTYEQYF
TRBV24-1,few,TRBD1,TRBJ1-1,TGTGCCACCAGTGATCGCACAGGGGGCACAGCTTTCTTT,CATSDRTGGTAFF
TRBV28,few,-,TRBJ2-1,TGTGCCAGCAGTTTATATGGGTACAATGAGCAGTTCTTC,CASSLYGYNEQFF
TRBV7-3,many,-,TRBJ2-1,TGTGCCAGCAGCTTAATGGGGAATGAGCAGTTCTTC,CASSLMGNEQFF
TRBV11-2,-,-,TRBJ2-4,TGTGCCAGCAGCTTATCCGGGTCAGCCAAAAACATTCAGTACTTC,CASSLSGSAKNIQYF
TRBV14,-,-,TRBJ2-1,TGTGCCAGCAGCCAAGGGTCAGTTTCCTACAATGAGCAGTTCTTC,CASSQGSVSYNEQFF
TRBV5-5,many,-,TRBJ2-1,TGTGCCAGCAGCACCCCACAGGGAGGGAATGAGCAGTTCTTC,CASSTPQGGNEQFF
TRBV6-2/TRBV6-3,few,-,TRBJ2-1,TGTGCCAGCAGTCTCACCCTGGGGGCCTACAATGAGCAGTTCTTC,CASSLTLGAYNEQFF
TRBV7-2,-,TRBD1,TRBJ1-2,TGTGTCAGCAGTCCCGGGACAGGGCCATATGGCTACACCTTC,CVSSPGTGPYGYTF
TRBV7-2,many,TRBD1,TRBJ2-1,TGTGCCAGCAGCATCGAGAGGGGGCGGTACAATGAGCAGTTCTTC,CASSIERGRYNEQFF
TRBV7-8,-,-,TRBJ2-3,TGTGCCAGCAGCCCTGCCGCCTCAGATACGCAGTATTTT,CASSPAASDTQYF
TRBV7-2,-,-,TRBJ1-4,TGTGCCAGCAGCGATTCTGGACAGTTTAATGAAAAACTGTTTTTT,CASSDSGQFNEKLFF
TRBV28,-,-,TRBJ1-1,TGTGCCAGCAGTTCCCGGCAGGGCTGGGACACTGAAGCTTTCTTT,CASSSRQGWDTEAFF
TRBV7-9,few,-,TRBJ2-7,TGTGCCAGCAGCCCTATTCTTCGGACTGCCCTCGACGAGCAGTACTTC,CASSPILRTALDEQYF
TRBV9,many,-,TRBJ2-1,TGTGCCAGCAGCCGTACGGGGCTAGCGTTGTATGAGCAGTTCTTC,CASSRTGLALYEQFF
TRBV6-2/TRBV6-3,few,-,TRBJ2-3,TGTGCCAGCACCGACCCGCAGCTAGCAGATACGCAGTATTTT,CASTDPQLADTQYF
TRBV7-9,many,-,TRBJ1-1,TGTGCCAGCAGCTTAGATGCGGGCAACTTTGAAGCTTTCTTT,CASSLDAGNFEAFF
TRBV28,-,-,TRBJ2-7,TGTGCCAGCAGTGTCGGGGGCCCCTCCTACGAGCAGTACTTC,CASSVGGPSYEQYF
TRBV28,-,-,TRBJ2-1,TGTGCCAGCAGTGGGGACCGGGACAATGAGCAGTTCTTC,CASSGDRDNEQFF
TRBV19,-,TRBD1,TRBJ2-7,TGTGCCAGTAGCCCGGGACAGGGTCTGGTCGAGCAGTACTTC,CASSPGQGLVEQYF
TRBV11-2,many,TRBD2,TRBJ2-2,TGTGCCAGCAGGGGAGGGCAGAGAGACAACGGGGAGCTGTTTTTT,CASRGGQRDNGELFF
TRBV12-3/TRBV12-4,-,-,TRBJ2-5,TGTGCCAGCAGTTTCCAAGGCAGGTGGGAGACCCAGTACTTC,CASSFQGRWETQYF
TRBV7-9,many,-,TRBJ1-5,TGTGCCAGCAGCGTAGGGGCTAGCAATCAGCCCCAGCATTTT,CASSVGASNQPQHF
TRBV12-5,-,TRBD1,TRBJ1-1,TGTGCTAGTGCCCAGGGGGGGAACACTGAAGCTTTCTTT,CASAQGGNTEAFF
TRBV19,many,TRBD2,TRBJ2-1,TGTGCCAGTAGTGCGAGCGGGGTCGCCTACAATGAGCAGTTCTTC,CASSASGVAYNEQFF
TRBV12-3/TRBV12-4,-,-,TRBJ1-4,TGTGCCAGCAGTTTGAGGGGTAGGGGACGGCCTAATGAAAAACTGTTTTTT,CASSLRGRGRPNEKLFF
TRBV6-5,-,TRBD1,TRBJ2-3,TGTGCCAGCAGAGCCGGGACAGGAATCACAGATACGCAGTATTTT,CASRAGTGITDTQYF
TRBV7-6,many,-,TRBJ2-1,TGTGCCAGCAGCCACCTTGGGGGGCGCTTATACGGTGAGCAGTTCTTC,CASSHLGGRLYGEQFF
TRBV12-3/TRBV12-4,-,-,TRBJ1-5,TGTGCCAGCAGCTTGGACGGGGGAGGCAATCAGCCCCAGCATTTT,CASSLDGGGNQPQHF
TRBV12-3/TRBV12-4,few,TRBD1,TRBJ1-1,TGTGCCAGCAGTACAGGGGCGGCGAAGCTTTTCTTT,CASSTGAAKLFF
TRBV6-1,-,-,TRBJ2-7,TGTGCCAGCAGCGTTGAACGGCAGTACTTC,CASSVERQYF
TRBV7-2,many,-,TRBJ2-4,TGTGCCAGCAGCCCACTTCAGGGACCCGCCACCAAAAACATTCAGTACTTC,CASSPLQGPATKNIQYF
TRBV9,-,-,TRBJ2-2,TGTGCCAGCAGCGTATCCATCGGGGAGCTGTTTTTT,CASSVSIGELFF
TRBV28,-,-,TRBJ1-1,TGTGCCAGCAGTGGGGCCCGGGCCTACATGAACACTGAAGCTTTCTTT,CASSGARAYMNTEAFF
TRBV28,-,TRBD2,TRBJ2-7,TGTGCCAGCAGTTTTGGGGGAGGGGCCTACGAGCAGTACTTC,CASSFGGGAYEQYF
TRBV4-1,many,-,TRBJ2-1,TGCGCCAGCAGCCAAGGCGGTGATTACAATGAGCAGTTCTTC,CASSQGGDYNEQFF
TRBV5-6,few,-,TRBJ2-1,TGTGCCAGCAGCTTTAGGGCAGACATGCTCGTAGGGAATGAGCAGTTCTTC,CASSFRADMLVGNEQFF
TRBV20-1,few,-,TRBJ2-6,TGCAGTGCTAGAGAGACCGTTCGATCTGGGGCCAACGTCCTGACTTTC,CSARETVRSGANVLTF
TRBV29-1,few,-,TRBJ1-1,TGCAGCGTTTTCCTGGACACCCCAATGACTGAAGCTTTCTTT,CSVFLDTPMTEAFF
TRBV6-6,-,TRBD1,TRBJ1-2,TGTGCCAGCAGTTACAGTAAGGGGGCCCCAGATGGCTACACCTTC,CASSYSKGAPDGYTF
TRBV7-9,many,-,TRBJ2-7,TGTGCCAGCAGCTTCTGGCCAGGGCCCACCTACGAGCAGTACTTC,CASSFWPGPTYEQYF
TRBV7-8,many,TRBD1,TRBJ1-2,TGTGCCAGCAGCGTGGCGGGGACAGGGAATGGCTACACCTTC,CASSVAGTGNGYTF
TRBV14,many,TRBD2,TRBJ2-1,TGTGCCAGCAGCCCACCATTAGCGGGGCCTTACAATGAGCAGTTCTTC,CASSPPLAGPYNEQFF
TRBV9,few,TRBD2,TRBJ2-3,TGTGCCAGCAGCGTGACTAGCGGGGCCACAGATACGCAGTATTTT,CASSVTSGATDTQYF
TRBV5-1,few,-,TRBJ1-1,TGCGCCAGCAGCTTGAGTTGGGGGGAAGCTTTCTTT,CASSLSWGEAFF
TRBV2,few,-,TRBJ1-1,TGTGCCAGCAGTGACATACCAAAACCGGAAGCTTTCTTT,CASSDIPKPEAFF